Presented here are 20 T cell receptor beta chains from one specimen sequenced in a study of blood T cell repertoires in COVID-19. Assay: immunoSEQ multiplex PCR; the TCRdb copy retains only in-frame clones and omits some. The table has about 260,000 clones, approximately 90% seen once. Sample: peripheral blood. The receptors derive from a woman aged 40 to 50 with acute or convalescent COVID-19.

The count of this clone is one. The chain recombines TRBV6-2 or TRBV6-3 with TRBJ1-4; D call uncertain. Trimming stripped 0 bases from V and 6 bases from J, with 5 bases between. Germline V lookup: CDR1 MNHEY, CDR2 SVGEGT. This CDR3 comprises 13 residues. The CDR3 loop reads CASSYSGHEKLFF. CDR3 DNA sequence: TGTGCCAGCAGTTACTCGGGCCATGAAAAACTGTTTTTT.

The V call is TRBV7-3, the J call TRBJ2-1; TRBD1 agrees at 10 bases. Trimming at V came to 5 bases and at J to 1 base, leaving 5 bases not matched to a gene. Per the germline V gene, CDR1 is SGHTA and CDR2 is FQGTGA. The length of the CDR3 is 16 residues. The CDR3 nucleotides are TGTGCCAGCAGCCCCGACAGGGGGCTGTCCTACAATGAGCAGTTCTTC. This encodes CASSPDRGLSYNEQFF.

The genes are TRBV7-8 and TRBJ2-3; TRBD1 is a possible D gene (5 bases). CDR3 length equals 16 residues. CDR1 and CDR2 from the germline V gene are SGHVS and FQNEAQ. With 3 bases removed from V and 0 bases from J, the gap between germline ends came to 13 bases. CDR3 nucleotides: TGTGCCAGCAGCTTCCGAGGCAGGGTTAGCACAGATACGCAGTATTTT. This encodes CASSFRGRVSTDTQYF.

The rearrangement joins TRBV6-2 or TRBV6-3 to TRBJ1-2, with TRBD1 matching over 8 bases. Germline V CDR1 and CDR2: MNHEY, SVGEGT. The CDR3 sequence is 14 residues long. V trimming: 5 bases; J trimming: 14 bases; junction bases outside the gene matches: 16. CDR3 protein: CASSDPGQGLGITF. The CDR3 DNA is TGTGCCAGCAGTGACCCCGGACAGGGCCTCGGGATTACCTTC.

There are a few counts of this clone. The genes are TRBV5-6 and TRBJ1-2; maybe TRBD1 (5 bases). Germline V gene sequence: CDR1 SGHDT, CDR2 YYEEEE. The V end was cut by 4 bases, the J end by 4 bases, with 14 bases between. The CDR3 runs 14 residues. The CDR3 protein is CASSPGRGVYGYTF. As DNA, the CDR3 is TGTGCCAGCAGCCCCGGCCGGGGGGTCTATGGCTACACCTTC.

The CDR3 protein is CASSWSGGGTEAFF. CDR3 coding DNA: TGTGCCAGTAGTTGGTCGGGGGGCGGCACTGAAGCTTTCTTT. This rearrangement joins TRBV19 to TRBJ1-1; D perhaps matches TRBD1 (6 bases). Germline CDR1 LNHDA, CDR2 SQIVND (reference sequence). The length of the CDR3 is 14 residues. Trimming took 5 bases from V and 4 from J, leaving 14 bases between them.

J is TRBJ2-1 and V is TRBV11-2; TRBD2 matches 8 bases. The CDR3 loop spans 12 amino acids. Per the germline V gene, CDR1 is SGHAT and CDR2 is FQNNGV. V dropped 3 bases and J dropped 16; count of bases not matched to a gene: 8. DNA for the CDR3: TGTGCCAGCAGCTTCGCCGGGCGGGGGGTATTCTTC. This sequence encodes CASSFAGRGVFF. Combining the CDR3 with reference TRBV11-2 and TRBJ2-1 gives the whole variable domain EAGVAQSPRYKIIEKRQSVAFWCNPISGHATLYWYQQILGQGPKLLIQFQNNGVVDDSQLPKDRFSAERLKGVDSTLKIQPAKLEDSAVYLCASSFAGRGVFFGPGTRLTVL.

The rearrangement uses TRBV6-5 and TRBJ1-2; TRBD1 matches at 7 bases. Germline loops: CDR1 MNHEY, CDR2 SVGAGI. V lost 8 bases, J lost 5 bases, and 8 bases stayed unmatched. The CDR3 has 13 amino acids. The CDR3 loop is CASLVGTAYGYTF. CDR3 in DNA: TGTGCCAGCCTTGTAGGGACAGCTTATGGCTACACCTTC.

The CDR3 region has the DNA TGTGCCACCAGCAGAGGGGACAGGGGTTATCCAGATACGCAGTATTTT. Its translation is CATSRGDRGYPDTQYF. This rearrangement joins TRBV15 to TRBJ2-3; the match to TRBD1 covers 10 bases. Germline V gives CDR1 LNHNV, CDR2 YYDKDF (reference sequence). There are 16 residues in the CDR3. V was clipped by 1 base and J by 4 bases; unmatched bases: 5.

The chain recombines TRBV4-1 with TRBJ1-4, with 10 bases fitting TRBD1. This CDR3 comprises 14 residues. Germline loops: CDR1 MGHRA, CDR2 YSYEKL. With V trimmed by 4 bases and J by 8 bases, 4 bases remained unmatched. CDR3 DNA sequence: TGCGCCAGCAGCCCAGGGACAGGGGACGAAAAACTGTTTTTT. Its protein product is CASSPGTGDEKLFF.

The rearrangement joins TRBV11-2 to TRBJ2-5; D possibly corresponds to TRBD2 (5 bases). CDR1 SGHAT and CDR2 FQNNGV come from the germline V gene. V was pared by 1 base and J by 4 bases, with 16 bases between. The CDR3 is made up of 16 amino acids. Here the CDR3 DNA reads TGTGCCAGCAGCTTAGGAGTTCTAGCTGAGCGAGAGACCCAGTACTTC. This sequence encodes CASSLGVLAERETQYF.

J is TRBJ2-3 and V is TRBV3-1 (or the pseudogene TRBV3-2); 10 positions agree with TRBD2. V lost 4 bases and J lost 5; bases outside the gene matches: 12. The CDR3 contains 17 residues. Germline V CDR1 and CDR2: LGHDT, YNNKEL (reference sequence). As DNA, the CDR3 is TGTGCCAGCAGCCCTGGTTTCGGGATAGCGGGGGGAGATACGCAGTATTTT. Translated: CASSPGFGIAGGDTQYF.

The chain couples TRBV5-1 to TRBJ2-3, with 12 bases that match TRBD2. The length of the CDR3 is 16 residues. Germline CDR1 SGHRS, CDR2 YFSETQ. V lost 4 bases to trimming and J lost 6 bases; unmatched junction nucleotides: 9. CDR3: CASSPSSGGAKDTQYF. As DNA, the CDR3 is TGCGCCAGCAGCCCCTCTAGCGGGGGGGCCAAGGATACGCAGTATTTT.

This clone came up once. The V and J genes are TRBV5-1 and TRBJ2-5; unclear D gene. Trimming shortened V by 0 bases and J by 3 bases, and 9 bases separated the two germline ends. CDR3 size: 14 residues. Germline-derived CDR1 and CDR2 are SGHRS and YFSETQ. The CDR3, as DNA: TGCGCCAGCAGCTTGGCGGCGGCAGAAGAGACCCAGTACTTC. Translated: CASSLAAAEETQYF.

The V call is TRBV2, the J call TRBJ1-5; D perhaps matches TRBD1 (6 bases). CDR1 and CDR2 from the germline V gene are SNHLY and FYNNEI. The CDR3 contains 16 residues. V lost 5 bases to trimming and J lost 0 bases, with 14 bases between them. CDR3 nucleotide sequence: TGTGCCAGCAGTCTCGGGACATCCCATAGCAATCAGCCCCAGCATTTT. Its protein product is CASSLGTSHSNQPQHF.

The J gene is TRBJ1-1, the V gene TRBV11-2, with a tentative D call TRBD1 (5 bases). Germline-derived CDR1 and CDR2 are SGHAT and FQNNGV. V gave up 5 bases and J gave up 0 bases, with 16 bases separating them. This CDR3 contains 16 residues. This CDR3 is CASSPGRGNMNTEAFF. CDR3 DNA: TGTGCCAGCAGCCCGGGTCGGGGGAATATGAACACTGAAGCTTTCTTT.

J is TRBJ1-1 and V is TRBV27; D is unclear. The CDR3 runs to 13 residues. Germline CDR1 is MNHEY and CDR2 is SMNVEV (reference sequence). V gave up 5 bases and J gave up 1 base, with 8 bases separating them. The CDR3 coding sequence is TGTGCCAGCAGTCCTACAGAGAACACTGAAGCTTTCTTT. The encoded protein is CASSPTENTEAFF.

This chain's CDR3 is CASSWDSTMEGTF. CDR3 nucleotides: TGTGCCAGCAGCTGGGACAGTACTATGGAGGGGACCTTC. V gene TRBV7-2 combines with J gene TRBJ1-2, with 7 bases fitting TRBD1. The germline CDR1 and CDR2 sequences are SGHTA and FQGNSA. V was pared by 4 bases and J by 14 bases, with 13 bases of the junction left unmatched. This CDR3 comprises 13 residues.

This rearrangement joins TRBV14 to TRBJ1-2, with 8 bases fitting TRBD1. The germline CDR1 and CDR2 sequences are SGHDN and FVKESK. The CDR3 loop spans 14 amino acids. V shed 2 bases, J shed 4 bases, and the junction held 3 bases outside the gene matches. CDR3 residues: CASSQRQGLYGYTF. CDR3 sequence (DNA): TGTGCCAGCAGCCAAAGACAGGGGCTCTATGGCTACACCTTC.

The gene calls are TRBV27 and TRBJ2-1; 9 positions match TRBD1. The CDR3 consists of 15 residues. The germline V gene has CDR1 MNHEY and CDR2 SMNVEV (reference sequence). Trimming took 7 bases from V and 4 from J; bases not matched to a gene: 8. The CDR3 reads CASTFRTGEYNEQFF. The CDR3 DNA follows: TGTGCCAGCACTTTTAGGACAGGGGAATACAATGAGCAGTTCTTC.